One and the same sample provided the 17 T cell receptor beta chains below, sequenced in a study of T cell changes during pregnancy in multiple sclerosis. Only in-frame clones appear in the TCRdb table, and some are missing; sequencing was by immunoSEQ multiplex PCR. The sample has about 87,000 clones, approximately 92% seen once. Here the sequenced sample was peripheral blood, taken in the third trimester of pregnancy. The receptors were gathered from a female donor in good health, enrolled as a control in a pregnancy study.

The CDR3 reads CASSPGQGDYEQYF. The CDR3 DNA reads as TGTGCCAGCAGCCCCGGACAGGGGGACTACGAGCAGTACTTC. The rearrangement links TRBV5-6 to TRBJ2-7, with 10 bases matching TRBD1. The CDR3 is made up of 14 amino acids. Germline V gene lookup returns CDR1 SGHDT and CDR2 YYEEEE. V shed 4 bases, J shed 3 bases, and the junction held 4 bases outside the gene matches.

This chain connects TRBV5-4 to TRBJ1-4; 8 bases match TRBD1. V dropped 4 bases and J dropped 6; count of bases not matched to a gene: 8. Germline-derived CDR1 and CDR2 are SGHNT and YYREEE (reference sequence). The CDR3 runs 15 residues. The chain's CDR3 is CASSQPGTGHEKLFF. The DNA for the CDR3 is TGTGCCAGCAGCCAGCCCGGGACAGGTCATGAAAAACTGTTTTTT.

The V and J genes are TRBV11-2 and TRBJ2-7, with TRBD2 matching 8 bases. J gave up 1 base and V 5 bases, and 7 bases lay outside the gene matches. The germline CDR1 and CDR2 sequences are SGHAT and FQNNGV. The CDR3 is 15 amino acids. Written as DNA, the CDR3 is TGTGCCAGCAGCGCGCGTAGCGGGGCGTCCTACGAGCAGTACTTC. Its translation is CASSARSGASYEQYF.

CDR3 bases: TGTGCCAGCTCACCACCCGGACAGGGCAATTTCTATGGCTACACCTTC. This codes for CASSPPGQGNFYGYTF. The chain has TRBV18 and TRBJ1-2, with TRBD1 matching over 8 bases. The J segment lost 4 bases and the V segment lost 0 bases, leaving 7 bases of the junction unmatched. The germline V gene has CDR1 KGHSH and CDR2 LQKENI. The CDR3 runs to 16 residues.

The genes are TRBV7-9 and TRBJ1-3, with 7 bases matching TRBD1. Germline V gene lookup returns CDR1 SEHNR and CDR2 FQNEAQ (reference sequence). The CDR3 is made up of 15 amino acids. Trimming removed 6 bases from V and 0 bases from J; junction bases left unmatched: 5. The CDR3 loop reads CASSPSGGSGNTIYF. The CDR3 DNA follows: TGTGCCAGCAGTCCCTCAGGGGGCTCTGGAAACACCATATATTTT.

CDR3 sequence: CSTMEGGGYEQYF. CDR3 DNA: TGCAGCACTATGGAGGGAGGAGGCTACGAGCAGTACTTC. The rearrangement links TRBV29-1 to TRBJ2-5, with D possibly TRBD2 on 6 matching bases. The J call may be mistaken, given a closer DNA end match to TRBJ2-7. Germline assignment: CDR1 SQVTM and CDR2 ANQGSEA. The CDR3 is made up of 13 amino acids.

With regard to this clone: This CDR3 is also generated by other DNA sequences in the sample. The gene calls are TRBV27 and TRBJ1-1; weak D call: TRBD1 (5 bases). Looked up from germline, CDR1 is MNHEY and CDR2 is SMNVEV (reference sequence). The CDR3 is 13 amino acids. V lost 6 bases and J 1 base, leaving 9 bases between the germline ends. CDR3 sequence (DNA): TGTGCCAGCAGCCTTACAGGGAACACTGAAGCTTTCTTT. Protein: CASSLTGNTEAFF.

The chain has TRBV5-1 and TRBJ2-7, with 13 bases that match TRBD2. Germline V gene lookup returns CDR1 SGHRS and CDR2 YFSETQ. CDR3 size: 16 residues. The V gene end was trimmed by 4 bases and the J gene end by 3 bases; junction bases not matched to a gene: 7. The chain's CDR3 is CASSGGLAGAGYEQYF. The CDR3 DNA is TGCGCCAGCAGCGGCGGACTAGCGGGAGCGGGCTACGAGCAGTACTTC.

The chain links TRBV19 to TRBJ2-5, with TRBD2 matching 7 bases. This CDR3 contains 13 residues. Germline lookup yields CDR1 LNHDA and CDR2 SQIVND (reference sequence). The J segment lost 5 bases and the V segment lost 7 bases, leaving 7 bases of the junction unmatched. The CDR3: CASNTGGGETQYF. The CDR3 DNA follows: TGTGCCAGTAATACGGGAGGTGGGGAGACCCAGTACTTC.

The rearrangement joins TRBV12-5 to TRBJ2-7, with 8 nucleotides matching TRBD1. The junction had 7 bases not matched to a gene; V was cut back by 7 bases and J by 2 bases. The germline V gene encodes CDR1 LGHNT and CDR2 FRNRAP. This CDR3 is built from 14 residues. Here the CDR3 DNA reads TGTGCTAGTGCCCCCGGGACAGGAGCCTACGAGCAGTACTTC. Translated: CASAPGTGAYEQYF. Complete variable domain (other parts from reference TRBV12-5 and TRBJ2-7): DARVTQTPRHKVTEMGQEVTMRCQPILGHNTVFWYRQTMMQGLELLAYFRNRAPLDDSGMPKDRFSAEMPDATLATLKIQPSEPRDSAVYFCASAPGTGAYEQYFGPGTRLTVT.

The chain carries TRBV2 and TRBJ1-1; no reliable D call. CDR3 length equals 15 residues. Deletions cut 6 bases from V and 3 bases from J, with 17 bases between. Germline assignment: CDR1 SNHLY and CDR2 FYNNEI. The CDR3 reads CASSRITGRDTEAFF. CDR3 bases: TGTGCCAGCAGCCGTATCACTGGTAGAGACACTGAAGCTTTCTTT.

V usage is TRBV5-4 and J usage is TRBJ2-1; 8 bases are shared with TRBD2. Looked up from germline, CDR1 is SGHNT and CDR2 is YYREEE (reference sequence). The CDR3 is made up of 15 amino acids. The V segment lost 1 base and the J segment 4 bases; nucleotides outside the gene matches: 4. The CDR3 nucleotides read TGTGCCAGCAGCTTGTACGGGGGGGGATACAATGAGCAGTTCTTC. This encodes CASSLYGGGYNEQFF.

CDR3 DNA: TGTGCCAGCAGCTATACAGGGGGCGCAACCGGGGAGCTGTTTTTT. It translates to CASSYTGGATGELFF. The chain is built from TRBV6-1 and TRBJ2-2; TRBD1 agrees at 9 bases. Germline assignment: CDR1 MNHNS and CDR2 SASEGT. V dropped 6 bases and J dropped 5; count of bases not matched to a gene: 7. The CDR3 runs to 15 residues.

The gene calls are TRBV19 and TRBJ1-3, with a tentative D call TRBD1 (5 bases). Trimming shortened V by 5 bases and J by 2 bases, and 7 bases separated the two germline ends. The length of the CDR3 is 13 residues. Germline lookup yields CDR1 LNHDA and CDR2 SQIVND (reference sequence). CDR3 amino acids: CASSVGPGNTIYF. CDR3 DNA sequence: TGTGCCAGTAGTGTGGGGCCTGGAAACACCATATATTTT.

The chain links TRBV6-5 to TRBJ1-2; 8 nucleotides agree with TRBD1. In germline, CDR1 is MNHEY, CDR2 SVGAGI. CDR3 size: 13 residues. The V segment lost 6 bases and the J segment 5 bases; nucleotides outside the gene matches: 5. The CDR3 DNA is TGTGCCAGCAGCTCCGGACAGGGTTATGGCTACACCTTC. This sequence encodes CASSSGQGYGYTF.

This clone has a single count. V and J are TRBV5-1 and TRBJ2-6, with 8 bases identical to TRBD1. The CDR3 has 16 amino acids. Trimming cost V 2 bases and J 2 bases; bases outside gene matches: 3. Germline CDR1 is SGHRS and CDR2 is YFSETQ. As DNA, the CDR3 is TGCGCCAGCAGCTTAGCAGGGGGCGCTGGGGCCAACGTCCTGACTTTC. Translating it yields CASSLAGGAGANVLTF.

This rearrangement joins TRBV27 to TRBJ2-5, with TRBD2 identical over 11 bases. The CDR3 sequence is 17 residues long. Germline V gene lookup returns CDR1 MNHEY and CDR2 SMNVEV (reference sequence). The V and J ends lost 1 base and 5 bases, in that order; junction bases with no gene match: 9. In nucleotides, the CDR3 is TGTGCCAGCAGTTTATTCTCCACTAGCGGGAGTCTGGAGACCCAGTACTTC. Its protein product is CASSLFSTSGSLETQYF.